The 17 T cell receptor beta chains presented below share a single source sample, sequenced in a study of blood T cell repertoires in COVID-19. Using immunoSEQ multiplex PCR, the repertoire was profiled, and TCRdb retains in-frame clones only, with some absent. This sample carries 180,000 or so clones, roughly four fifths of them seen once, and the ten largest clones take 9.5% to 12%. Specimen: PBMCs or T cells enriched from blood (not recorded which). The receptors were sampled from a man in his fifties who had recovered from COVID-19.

The CDR3 coding sequence is TGTGCCAGCAGCCAATCCTCGGTGAACACCGGGGAGCTGTTTTTT. Amino acid sequence: CASSQSSVNTGELFF. The chain combines TRBV16 with TRBJ2-2; D remains unclear. The germline gives CDR1 KGHSY, CDR2 FQNENV. V lost 0 bases to trimming and J lost 1 base, with 6 bases between them. This CDR3 region has 15 residues.

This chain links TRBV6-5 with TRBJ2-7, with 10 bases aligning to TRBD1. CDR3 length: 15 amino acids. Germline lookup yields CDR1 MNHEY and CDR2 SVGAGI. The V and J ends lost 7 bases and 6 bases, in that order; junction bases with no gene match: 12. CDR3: CASMLIVGTGVEQYF. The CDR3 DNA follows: TGTGCCAGCATGTTGATTGTCGGGACAGGGGTCGAGCAGTACTTC.

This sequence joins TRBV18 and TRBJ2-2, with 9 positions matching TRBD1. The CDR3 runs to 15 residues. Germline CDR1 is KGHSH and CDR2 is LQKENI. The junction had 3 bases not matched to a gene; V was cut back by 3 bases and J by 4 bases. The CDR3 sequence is CASSPGQGSTGELFF. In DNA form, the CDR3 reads TGTGCCAGCTCACCGGGACAGGGTTCCACCGGGGAGCTGTTTTTT.

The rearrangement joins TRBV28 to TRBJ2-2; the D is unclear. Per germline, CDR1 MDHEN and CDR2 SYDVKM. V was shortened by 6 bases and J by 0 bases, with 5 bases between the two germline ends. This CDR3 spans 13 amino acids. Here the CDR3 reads CASRATNTGELFF. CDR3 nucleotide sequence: TGTGCCAGCAGGGCAACGAACACCGGGGAGCTGTTTTTT.

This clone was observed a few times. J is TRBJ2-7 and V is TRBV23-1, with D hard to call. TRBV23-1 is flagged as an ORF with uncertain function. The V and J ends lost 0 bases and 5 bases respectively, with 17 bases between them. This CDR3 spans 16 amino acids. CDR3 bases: TGCGCCAGCAGTCAATCGAAACACCCCACGCCGAACGAGCAGTACTTC. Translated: CASSQSKHPTPNEQYF.

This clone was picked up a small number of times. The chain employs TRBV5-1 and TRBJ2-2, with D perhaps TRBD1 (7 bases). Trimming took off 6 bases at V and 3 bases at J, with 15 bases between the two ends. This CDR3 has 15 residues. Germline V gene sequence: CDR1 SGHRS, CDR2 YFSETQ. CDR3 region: CASNRQGGDTGELFF. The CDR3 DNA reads TGCGCCAGCAACCGACAGGGAGGTGACACCGGGGAGCTGTTTTTT.

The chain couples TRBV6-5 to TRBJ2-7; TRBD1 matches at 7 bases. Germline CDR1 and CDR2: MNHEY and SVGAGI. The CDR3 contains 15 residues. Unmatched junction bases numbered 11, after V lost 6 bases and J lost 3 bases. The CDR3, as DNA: TGTGCCAGCAGGTCTCACTCGGACAGGATCTACGAGCAGTACTTC. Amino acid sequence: CASRSHSDRIYEQYF.

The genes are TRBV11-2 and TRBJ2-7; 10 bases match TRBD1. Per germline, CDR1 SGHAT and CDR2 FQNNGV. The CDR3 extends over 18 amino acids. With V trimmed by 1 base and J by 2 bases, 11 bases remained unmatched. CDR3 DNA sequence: TGTGCCAGCAGCTTAGGAGAGGACAGGGGGTATAGCGCCTACGAGCAGTACTTC. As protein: CASSLGEDRGYSAYEQYF. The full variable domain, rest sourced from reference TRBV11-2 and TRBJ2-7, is EAGVAQSPRYKIIEKRQSVAFWCNPISGHATLYWYQQILGQGPKLLIQFQNNGVVDDSQLPKDRFSAERLKGVDSTLKIQPAKLEDSAVYLCASSLGEDRGYSAYEQYFGPGTRLTVT.

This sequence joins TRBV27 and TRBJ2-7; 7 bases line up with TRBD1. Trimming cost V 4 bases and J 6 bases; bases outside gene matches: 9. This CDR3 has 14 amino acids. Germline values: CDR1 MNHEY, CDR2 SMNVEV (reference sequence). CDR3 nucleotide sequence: TGTGCCAGCAGTTCCACGGGACAGTTCTCCGAGCAGTACTTC. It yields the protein CASSSTGQFSEQYF.

As DNA, the CDR3 is TGTGCCAGCAGCTCGGAGAGGGCGGGGCGCGGCTATGGCTACACCTTC. Translating gives CASSSERAGRGYGYTF. This chain joins TRBV9 and TRBJ1-2, with D possibly being TRBD1 (5 bases). Germline values: CDR1 SGDLS, CDR2 YYNGEE. The V and J ends lost 4 bases and 4 bases respectively, with 20 bases between them. The CDR3 covers 16 residues.

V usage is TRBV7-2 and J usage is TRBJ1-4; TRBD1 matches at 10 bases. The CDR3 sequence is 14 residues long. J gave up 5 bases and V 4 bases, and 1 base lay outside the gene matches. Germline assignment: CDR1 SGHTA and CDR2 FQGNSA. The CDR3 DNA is TGTGCCAGCAGCTCGGACAGGGGGAATGAAAAACTGTTTTTT. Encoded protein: CASSSDRGNEKLFF.

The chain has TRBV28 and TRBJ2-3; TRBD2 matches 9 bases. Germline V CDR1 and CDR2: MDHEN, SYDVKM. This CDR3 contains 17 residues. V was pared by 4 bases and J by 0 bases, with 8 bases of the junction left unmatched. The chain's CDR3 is CASSSSGLASSTDTQYF. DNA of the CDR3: TGTGCCAGCAGTTCCTCAGGACTAGCGAGTAGCACAGATACGCAGTATTTT.

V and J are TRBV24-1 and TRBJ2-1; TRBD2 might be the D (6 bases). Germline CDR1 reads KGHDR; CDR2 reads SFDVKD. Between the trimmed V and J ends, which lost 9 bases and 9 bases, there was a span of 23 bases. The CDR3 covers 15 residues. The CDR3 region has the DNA TGTGCCACCTCGAAGACTTCACAGCGGGTTAGTGAGCAGTTCTTC. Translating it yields CATSKTSQRVSEQFF.

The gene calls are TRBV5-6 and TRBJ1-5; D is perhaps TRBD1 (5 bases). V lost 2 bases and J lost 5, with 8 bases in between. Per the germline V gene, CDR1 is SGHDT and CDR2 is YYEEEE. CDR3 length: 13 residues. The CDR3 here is CASSFGRDQPQHF. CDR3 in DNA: TGTGCCAGCAGCTTTGGCAGGGATCAGCCCCAGCATTTT. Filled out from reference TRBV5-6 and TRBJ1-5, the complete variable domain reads DAGVTQSPTHLIKTRGQQVTLRCSPKSGHDTVSWYQQALGQGPQFIFQYYEEEERQRGNFPDRFSGHQFPNYSSELNVNALLLGDSALYLCASSFGRDQPQHFGDGTRLSIL.

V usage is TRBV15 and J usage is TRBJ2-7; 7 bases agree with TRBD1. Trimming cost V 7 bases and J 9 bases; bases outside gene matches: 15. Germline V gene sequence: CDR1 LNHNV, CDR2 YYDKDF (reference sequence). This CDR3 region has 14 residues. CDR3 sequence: CATTKTGPEEGQYF. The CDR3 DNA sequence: TGTGCCACCACCAAGACAGGGCCTGAAGAAGGGCAGTACTTC.

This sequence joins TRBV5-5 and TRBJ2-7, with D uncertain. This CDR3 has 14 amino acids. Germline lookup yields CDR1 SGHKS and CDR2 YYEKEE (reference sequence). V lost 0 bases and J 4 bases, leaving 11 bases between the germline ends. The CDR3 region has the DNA TGTGCCAGCAGCTTGGCCAGCACAGATTACGAGCAGTACTTC. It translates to CASSLASTDYEQYF.

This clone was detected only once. The CDR3 protein is CASSSLARSQETQYF. The CDR3 DNA is TGCGCCAGCAGCTCCCTAGCTAGAAGTCAAGAGACCCAGTACTTC. The chain links TRBV5-1 to TRBJ2-5; D is possibly TRBD2 (5 bases). Germline values: CDR1 SGHRS, CDR2 YFSETQ. The V end lost 3 bases, the J end lost 2 bases, and 14 bases lay between the germline ends. CDR3 length: 15 amino acids.